The 32 T cell receptor beta chains below were found in one sample sequenced in a study of cytomegalovirus exposure and HLA in healthy donors. The repertoire was sequenced with immunoSEQ multiplex PCR; TCRdb's copy has only in-frame clones and lacks some. The repertoire holds about 110,000 clones, with around 89% as singletons. Input material: PBMCs. The receptors come from a woman younger than 35 in good health and CMV-seropositive.

This sequence joins TRBV11-2 and TRBJ1-2, with TRBD1 identical over 12 bases. CDR3 size: 15 residues. Losses at the gene ends were 4 bases for V and 3 bases for J; bases not matched to a gene: 3. Germline V gene data show CDR1 as SGHAT and CDR2 as FQNNGV. CDR3 protein: CASSSRDRGHYGYTF. CDR3 coding DNA: TGTGCCAGCAGCTCCCGGGACAGGGGGCACTATGGCTACACCTTC. Using reference TRBV11-2 and TRBJ1-2 for the parts outside the CDR3, the full variable domain is EAGVAQSPRYKIIEKRQSVAFWCNPISGHATLYWYQQILGQGPKLLIQFQNNGVVDDSQLPKDRFSAERLKGVDSTLKIQPAKLEDSAVYLCASSSRDRGHYGYTFGSGTRLTVV.

This clone was picked up one time. V gene TRBV7-8 combines with J gene TRBJ1-3; 8 nucleotides align to TRBD1. After removal of 5 bases from V and 3 bases from J, the junction contained 9 bases not matched to a gene. The CDR3 totals 16 residues. The germline CDR1 and CDR2 sequences are SGHVS and FQNEAQ. CDR3 DNA sequence: TGTGCCAGCAGCCCAGGGGACAGGCGGTTTGGAAACACCATATATTTT. As protein: CASSPGDRRFGNTIYF.

A single count supports this clone. The genes are TRBV4-1 and TRBJ2-2; 8 positions match TRBD1. The CDR3 extends over 16 amino acids. Germline CDR1 MGHRA, CDR2 YSYEKL. The V gene end was trimmed by 2 bases and the J gene end by 0 bases; junction bases not matched to a gene: 2. CDR3 coding DNA: TGCGCCAGCAGCCAATTACAGGGGGCGAACACCGGGGAGCTGTTTTTT. Its protein is CASSQLQGANTGELFF.

The CDR3 spells CAISLGRRDGYTF. The CDR3 coding sequence is TGTGCCATCAGTCTCGGACGGAGGGATGGCTACACCTTC. The chain has TRBV10-3 and TRBJ1-2; D unclear. The V end was cut by 5 bases, the J end by 6 bases, with 13 bases between. CDR1 is ENHRY, CDR2 SYGVKD, per germline. There are 13 residues in the CDR3.

The gene calls are TRBV9 and TRBJ1-2; TRBD1 agrees at 10 bases. The CDR3 extends over 14 amino acids. J lost 5 bases, V lost 3 bases, and 4 bases had no gene match. Per the germline V gene, CDR1 is SGDLS and CDR2 is YYNGEE. In DNA, the CDR3 is TGTGCCAGCAGCGACCGGGACAGGGGATATGGCTACACCTTC. The encoded protein is CASSDRDRGYGYTF.

This clone was seen just once. The chain couples TRBV28 to TRBJ2-2, with 7 nucleotides matching TRBD2. The germline V gene has CDR1 MDHEN and CDR2 SYDVKM. CDR3 length: 15 amino acids. V gave up 2 bases and J gave up 6 bases; unmatched junction bases: 6. The CDR3 DNA sequence: TGTGCCAGCAGTTTAAGGCCTCGGGGGGCCGGGGAGCTGTTTTTT. Its translation is CASSLRPRGAGELFF.

The gene calls are TRBV6-6 and TRBJ1-2; D might be TRBD1 (6 bases). CDR3 size: 12 residues. In germline, CDR1 is MNHNY, CDR2 SVGAGI (reference sequence). Trimming took 6 bases from V and 10 from J, leaving 15 bases between them. CDR3 sequence: CASSPSGVDYTF. The DNA of the CDR3 is TGTGCCAGCAGCCCATCAGGGGTAGACTACACCTTC.

The chain couples TRBV28 to TRBJ1-5; D gene ambiguous. Germline assignment: CDR1 MDHEN and CDR2 SYDVKM. The CDR3 has 15 residues. V was clipped by 8 bases and J by 3 bases, with 17 bases between them. CDR3: CASHKPSGLNQPQHF. CDR3 DNA: TGTGCCAGCCACAAACCTTCGGGTCTCAATCAGCCCCAGCATTTT.

The chain links TRBV10-3 to TRBJ2-1, with TRBD1 identical over 8 bases. After removal of 6 bases from V and 12 bases from J, the junction contained 13 bases not matched to a gene. Germline CDR1 and CDR2: ENHRY and SYGVKD. This CDR3 has 14 amino acids. CDR3 sequence: CAIRPGQEPDGQFF. CDR3 in DNA: TGTGCCATCAGGCCGGGACAGGAGCCCGATGGGCAGTTCTTC.

V is TRBV11-2 and J is TRBJ1-2; 8 positions agree with TRBD1. J was trimmed by 7 bases and V by 1 base; bases with no gene match: 2. The CDR3 covers 13 residues. CDR1 and CDR2 (germline): SGHAT, FQNNGV. CDR3 loop: CASSLGQGTGYTF. The CDR3, as DNA: TGTGCCAGCAGCTTAGGACAGGGGACTGGCTACACCTTC.

The CDR3 reads CASSRSRLAGSDTQYF. The CDR3 bases are TGTGCCAGCAGCCGTTCCCGACTAGCGGGGAGTGATACGCAGTATTTT. This chain links TRBV14 with TRBJ2-3; 11 bases are shared with TRBD2. The CDR3 covers 16 residues. The junction had 9 bases not matched to a gene; V was cut back by 4 bases and J by 6 bases. Germline CDR1 and CDR2: SGHDN and FVKESK.

This chain uses TRBV18 with TRBJ2-5, with TRBD2 matching 7 bases. Germline CDR1 is KGHSH and CDR2 is LQKENI. The CDR3 runs 14 residues. V lost 3 bases to trimming and J lost 9 bases; unmatched junction nucleotides: 10. CDR3 amino acids: CASSPKGREDPQYF. The CDR3 DNA follows: TGTGCCAGCTCACCTAAGGGGAGGGAGGATCCCCAGTACTTC.

CDR3 sequence reads: CASSAPGQGFEAFF. The CDR3 DNA sequence: TGTGCCAGCAGTGCACCGGGACAGGGCTTTGAAGCTTTCTTT. V gene TRBV25-1 combines with J gene TRBJ1-1, with TRBD1 matching over 9 bases. The V gene's germline CDR1 is MGHDK and CDR2 SYGVNS. J was trimmed by 7 bases and V by 4 bases; bases with no gene match: 7. The CDR3 is 14 residues long.

The sample holds one count of this clone. V and J are TRBV1 and TRBJ1-4; TRBD1, the D gene given by the table, was not confirmed from the DNA. TRBV1 is a pseudogene locus. The CDR3 consists of 12 residues. In DNA form, the CDR3 reads TGCACCAGCGGACAAATAAATGAAAAACTGTTTTTT. The encoded protein is CTSGQINEKLFF.

This sequence joins TRBV6-1 and TRBJ1-1; no clear D gene. Trimming cost V 10 bases and J 1 base, with 19 bases left between them. The CDR3 sequence is 15 residues long. CDR1 is MNHNS and CDR2 is SASEGT in the germline V gene. As DNA, the CDR3 is TGTGCCATCAATTTCCGGGAGACATGGAACACTGAAGCTTTCTTT. It is translated as CAINFRETWNTEAFF.

J is TRBJ2-1 and V is TRBV27, with 14 positions matching TRBD2. This CDR3 contains 19 residues. V shed 2 bases, J shed 7 bases, and the junction held 13 bases outside the gene matches. The V gene's germline CDR1 is MNHEY and CDR2 SMNVEV (reference sequence). CDR3 coding DNA: TGTGCCAGCAGTTTACGTGGACTAGCGGGGGGCCCCAGGGAGAATGAGCAGTTCTTC. This sequence encodes CASSLRGLAGGPRENEQFF.

This chain connects TRBV6-6 to TRBJ2-5; 8 bases match TRBD1. Germline values: CDR1 MNHNY, CDR2 SVGAGI (reference sequence). The CDR3 is 15 amino acids. V lost 3 bases to trimming and J lost 1 base; unmatched junction nucleotides: 4. CDR3: CASSYTGGLQETQYF. The DNA of the CDR3 is TGTGCCAGCAGTTATACAGGGGGTCTCCAAGAGACCCAGTACTTC.

The V gene is TRBV21-1, the J gene TRBJ1-2; TRBD1 reflects the table's D call only, with no check against the DNA. TRBV21-1 is given as a pseudogene. The CDR3 consists of 16 residues. Written as DNA, the CDR3 is TGTGCCAGCAGCAAATGGGAAGACAGGCCCGGGTGTGGCTACACCTTC. It translates to CASSKWEDRPGCGYTF.

The chain recombines TRBV9 with TRBJ2-4; 11 nucleotides match TRBD2. The V segment lost 0 bases and the J segment 0 bases; nucleotides outside the gene matches: 5. The CDR3 length is 18 residues. Germline V gives CDR1 SGDLS, CDR2 YYNGEE. The CDR3 sequence is CASSVGSGGARAKNIQYF. The CDR3 nucleotides are TGTGCCAGCAGCGTAGGTAGCGGGGGGGCTCGAGCCAAAAACATTCAGTACTTC.

The J gene is TRBJ2-7, the V gene TRBV6-5; a possible D gene is TRBD1 (5 bases). The V end was cut by 6 bases, the J end by 1 base, with 16 bases between. The V gene's germline CDR1 is MNHEY and CDR2 SVGAGI. This CDR3 region has 15 residues. The DNA of the CDR3 is TGTGCCAGCAGGCCAGGGTTGTTAGTATCCTACGAGCAGTACTTC. Its translation: CASRPGLLVSYEQYF.

This chain connects TRBV19 to TRBJ1-1; D remains unclear. Germline V gene lookup returns CDR1 LNHDA and CDR2 SQIVND (reference sequence). Trimming took off 2 bases at V and 1 base at J, with 8 bases between the two ends. This CDR3 is built from 14 residues. The CDR3 DNA reads as TGTGCCAGTAGTATAAGCGGCCCGAACACTGAAGCTTTCTTT. Translating gives CASSISGPNTEAFF.

This chain links TRBV6-5 with TRBJ2-1, with D uncertain. The ends were cut back, 6 bases at V and 1 base at J, with 10 bases in the middle. The CDR3 sequence is 14 residues long. Germline V gene sequence: CDR1 MNHEY, CDR2 SVGAGI. The CDR3 DNA sequence: TGTGCCAGCAGCCCCCTCTCGTCCTACAATGAGCAGTTCTTC. Residues: CASSPLSSYNEQFF.

In its sample, this clone was seen once. The CDR3 DNA reads as TGTGCCTCCTCCCCGGGGAGAATGGCTTTCTTT. Protein product: CASSPGRMAFF. V and J are TRBV10-3 and TRBJ1-1; D unclear. This CDR3 has 11 amino acids. Trimming stripped 11 bases from V and 11 bases from J, with 18 bases between. CDR1 is ENHRY, CDR2 SYGVKD, per germline.

This clone was observed once. The gene calls are TRBV4-3 and TRBJ2-2, with 10 bases lining up with TRBD1. This CDR3 is built from 15 residues. In germline, CDR1 is LGHNA, CDR2 YSLEER. V shed 4 bases, J shed 7 bases, and the junction held 6 bases outside the gene matches. The DNA for the CDR3 is TGCGCCAGCAGCCGCAGACAGGGGGCGAACGGGGAGCTGTTTTTT. It translates to CASSRRQGANGELFF.

The chain is built from TRBV19 and TRBJ1-6; 7 bases match TRBD1. Per the germline V gene, CDR1 is LNHDA and CDR2 is SQIVND (reference sequence). V lost 7 bases, J lost 4 bases, and 7 bases stayed unmatched. The CDR3 contains 15 residues. This CDR3 is CASMAGQPYNSPLHF. The CDR3 DNA sequence: TGTGCCAGTATGGCGGGACAGCCTTATAATTCACCCCTCCACTTT.

The V and J genes are TRBV7-9 and TRBJ2-3; 10 bases map to TRBD1. The ends lost 3 bases at V and 6 bases at J; junction bases unmatched: 9. Germline V CDR1 and CDR2: SEHNR, FQNEAQ (reference sequence). The CDR3 contains 16 residues. The CDR3: CASSFSIDRGPDTQYF. The CDR3 region has the DNA TGTGCCAGCAGCTTTTCAATAGACAGGGGGCCCGATACGCAGTATTTT.

The V gene is TRBV10-3, the J gene TRBJ2-5, with D perhaps matching TRBD2 (6 bases). The V gene lost 0 bases and the J gene lost 3 bases, with 11 bases spanning the gap. Germline CDR1 and CDR2: ENHRY and SYGVKD. This CDR3 is 15 amino acids long. The CDR3 nucleotides are TGTGCCATCAGTGAGTCGGGAGGAGGGGAAGAGACCCAGTACTTC. Translation: CAISESGGGEETQYF.

The J gene is TRBJ1-2, the V gene TRBV10-3; D ambiguous. The CDR3 sequence is 13 residues long. V lost 0 bases and J lost 4, with 6 bases in between. The germline V gene encodes CDR1 ENHRY and CDR2 SYGVKD. In nucleotides, the CDR3 is TGTGCCATCAGTGAGTCCAATAGCTATGGCTACACCTTC. It encodes CAISESNSYGYTF.

This clone occurred once. The V call is TRBV7-2, the J call TRBJ2-7; D possibly corresponds to TRBD1 (6 bases). CDR3 length equals 13 residues. Germline CDR1 is SGHTA and CDR2 is FQGNSA. The CDR3 loop reads CASAPRTAYEQYF. CDR3 coding DNA: TGTGCTAGCGCACCCAGGACAGCATACGAGCAGTACTTC.

This chain uses TRBV2 with TRBJ2-3; 10 bases fit TRBD2. Germline lookup yields CDR1 SNHLY and CDR2 FYNNEI. J was trimmed by 2 bases and V by 3 bases; bases with no gene match: 2. This CDR3 has 15 residues. The CDR3 DNA sequence: TGTGCCAGCAGTGACCTAGCGGGGGACACAGATACGCAGTATTTT. Residues: CASSDLAGDTDTQYF.

V gene TRBV28 combines with J gene TRBJ1-5; 8 bases are shared with TRBD1. V was pared by 6 bases and J by 7 bases, with 8 bases of the junction left unmatched. The CDR3 is 14 amino acids. CDR1 and CDR2 from the germline V gene are MDHEN and SYDVKM. The CDR3 sequence is CASRPGQGAQPQHF. The CDR3 nucleotides read TGTGCCAGCAGGCCCGGACAGGGAGCCCAGCCCCAGCATTTT.

V usage is TRBV28 and J usage is TRBJ1-1; a weak D match, TRBD1 (5 bases). The V gene lost 7 bases and the J gene lost 0 bases, with 15 bases spanning the gap. Germline CDR1 reads MDHEN; CDR2 reads SYDVKM. The CDR3 sequence is 15 residues long. DNA of the CDR3: TGTGCCAGCAAAGATTCGCGGGGGATGAACACTGAAGCTTTCTTT. The encoded protein is CASKDSRGMNTEAFF.